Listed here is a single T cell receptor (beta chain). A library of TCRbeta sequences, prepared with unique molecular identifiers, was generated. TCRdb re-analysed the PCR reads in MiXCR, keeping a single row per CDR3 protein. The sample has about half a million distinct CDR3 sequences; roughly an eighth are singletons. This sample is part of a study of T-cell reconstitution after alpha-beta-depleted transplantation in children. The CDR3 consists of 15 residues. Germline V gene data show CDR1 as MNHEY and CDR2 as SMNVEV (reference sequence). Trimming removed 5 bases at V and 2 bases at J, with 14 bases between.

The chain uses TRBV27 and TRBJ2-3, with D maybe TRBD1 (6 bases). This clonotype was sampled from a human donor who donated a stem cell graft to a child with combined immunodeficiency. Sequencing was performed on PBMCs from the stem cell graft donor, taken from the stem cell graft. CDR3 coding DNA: TGTGCCAGCAGTCGTCGACAGGAGATCACAGATACGCAGTATTTT. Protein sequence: CASSRRQEITDTQYF.